This T cell receptor beta chain derives from a study of tumor and adjacent non-tumor tissue in lung cancer. Study details: Around 4.5 million productive TCRbeta reads were obtained per sample on average. Study-wide results and limits: Compared with tumor, normal lung showed significantly lower TCR diversity. Normal lung showed higher cumulative top 100 clone frequency than tumor.

The CDR3 is 15 amino acids. Germline values: CDR1 SGHTA, CDR2 FQGNSA. Trimming removed 5 bases from V and 0 bases from J; junction bases left unmatched: 6. In the case of this clonotype: Its antigen is as yet unknown.

TCRbeta libraries were built with three rounds of nested PCR, modified from ARM-PCR. TCRdb analysed the multiplex PCR reads with MiXCR anew, one entry per CDR3 protein. Of more than 35,000 distinct CDR3 sequences listed, less than 70% are singletons. The template was RNA from unsorted bulk tissue. This non-tumor lung sample came from over 3 cm beyond the tumor edge. Sequencing was done on a sample of distant non-tumor lung tissue. This TCR came from a woman aged 40 to 50 with non-small cell lung cancer. The chain recombines TRBV7-2 with TRBJ2-7; 8 bases match TRBD2. CDR3 in amino acids: CASSPREVSSYEQYF. The CDR3 DNA is TGTGCCAGCAGCCCGCGGGAGGTTAGCTCCTACGAGCAGTACTTC.